These 29 T cell receptor beta chains were sequenced from one sample in a study of T cell clonality in common variable immunodeficiency. Data came from immunoSEQ multiplex PCR; TCRdb stores just in-frame clones and leaves some out. The sample presents approximately 28,000 clones, none singletons. Findings and caveats of the study: Fewer deletions and N-nucleotide insertions were reportedly seen in common variable immunodeficiency TCR beta sequences.

Their antigens are not known. Sequencing was done on a sample of peripheral blood mononuclear cells. Every receptor here comes from a human donor with common variable immunodeficiency.

This clone has a handful of counts. The missing CDR3 end, 3 residues past where the read stops, is filled in from the germline J gene. This chain connects TRBV10-3 to TRBJ2-1; 8 positions match TRBD1. Germline assignment: CDR1 ENHRY and CDR2 SYGVKD. The CDR3 has 13 amino acids. V lost 10 bases to trimming and J lost 7 bases; unmatched junction nucleotides: 9. CDR3 sequence: CATLSGQGNEQFF. CDR3 bases read: TGTGCCACCCTATCCGGACAGGGAAATGAG.

This clone has ten or more counts. From the germline J gene comes the end of the CDR3, since the read stops 3 residues before it. This chain links TRBV7-3 with TRBJ2-7, with TRBD2 identical over 8 bases. J gave up 6 bases and V 5 bases, and 9 bases lay outside the gene matches. The CDR3 covers 14 residues. CDR1 and CDR2 from the germline V gene are SGHTA and FQGTGA. Partial CDR3 DNA: TGTGCCAGCAGCCCTCGGGGGGGTCACGGCGAG. It specifies CASSPRGGHGE. The whole CDR3 sequence is CASSPRGGHGEQYF.

This clone was counted ten times or more. One end of the junction varies from germline; a read error may be responsible. The sequence runs out 3 residues before the end of the CDR3; the remainder is reconstructed from the germline J gene. The chain carries TRBV5-4 and TRBJ2-1; no clear D. CDR1 is SGHNT, CDR2 YYREEE, per germline (reference sequence). The CDR3 is made up of 13 amino acids. The chain's CDR3 is CASSLDLYSEQFF. Partial CDR3 DNA: TGTGCCAGCAGCTTGGACTTATACAGTGAG. Together with reference TRBV5-4 and TRBJ2-1, the CDR3 gives the full variable domain: ETGVTQSPTHLIKTRGQQVTLRCSSQSGHNTVSWYQQALGQGPQFIFQYYREEENGRGNFPPRFSGLQFPNYSSELNVNALELDDSALYLCASSLDLYSEQFFGPGTRLTVL.

This clone was counted at least ten times. The CDR3 end is not reached by the read, which stops 3 residues before it; the germline J gene fills it in. The V gene is TRBV14, the J gene TRBJ2-7; perhaps TRBD1 as D (6 bases). Germline V gene data show CDR1 as SGHDN and CDR2 as FVKESK. With 4 bases removed from V and 3 bases from J, the gap between germline ends came to 13 bases. This CDR3 has 14 amino acids. CDR3 DNA (partial): TGTGCCAGCAGCCTTTTGGGACAAGTCTACGAG. This sequence encodes CASSLLGQVYE. The whole CDR3 protein reads CASSLLGQVYEQYF.

Notes on this clone: Read coverage stops 3 residues before the CDR3 terminus; the germline J gene supplies the remainder. The chain has TRBV6-1 and TRBJ1-1; D perhaps matches TRBD1 (5 bases). Germline loops: CDR1 MNHNS, CDR2 SASEGT. The V end was cut by 1 base, the J end by 4 bases, with 10 bases between. The CDR3 extends over 14 amino acids. This CDR3 reads CASSEVRGSTEAFF. The part of the CDR3 DNA that was read is TGTGCCAGCAGTGAAGTAAGGGGATCCACTGAA.

Comments on this clone: The read ends 3 residues early relative to the CDR3; the germline J gene fills the gap. This chain joins TRBV6-1 and TRBJ2-3, with D uncertain. The germline CDR1 and CDR2 sequences are MNHNS and SASEGT. The CDR3 covers 13 residues. V shed 4 bases and J shed 2 bases, with 7 bases lying between them. CDR3 sequence: CASSALFTDTQYF. CDR3 DNA, as far as it was read: TGTGCCAGCAGTGCACTTTTCACAGATACG.

This clone was seen many times. The read halts 3 residues ahead of the CDR3 end, with the missing end drawn from the germline J gene. The chain uses TRBV19 and TRBJ2-2, with TRBD2 as a possible D gene (6 bases). CDR3 length: 14 residues. Germline CDR1 reads LNHDA; CDR2 reads SQIVND (reference sequence). Deletions cut 1 base from V and 4 bases from J, with 7 bases between. CDR3: CASSIGRGTGELFF. The part of the CDR3 DNA that was read is TGTGCCAGTAGTATAGGGCGGGGCACCGGGGAG.

About this clone: The missing CDR3 end, 3 residues past where the read stops, is filled in from the germline J gene. The chain combines TRBV20-1 with TRBJ2-1, with a tentative D call TRBD2 (5 bases). V was clipped by 3 bases and J by 9 bases, with 9 bases between them. Germline V gene lookup returns CDR1 DFQATT and CDR2 SNEGSKA (reference sequence). The CDR3 loop spans 11 amino acids. CDR3 sequence reads: CSASSDGEQFF. The CDR3 DNA, read in part, is TGCAGTGCTAGTAGCGATGGTGAG.

This clone was detected many times. The read ends 3 residues shy of where the CDR3 ends; the end is completed using the germline J gene. The chain carries TRBV7-2 and TRBJ2-5, with a possible D match to TRBD1 (5 bases). V lost 1 base and J 1 base, leaving 10 bases between the germline ends. The CDR3 contains 15 residues. Per germline, CDR1 SGHTA and CDR2 FQGNSA. The sequenced part of the CDR3 DNA is TGTGCCAGCAGCTTAGGCAGGGTAACCCAAGAGACC. This translates into CASSLGRVTQET. The full CDR3 protein is CASSLGRVTQETQYF.

This clone has just a few counts. The read halts 3 residues ahead of the CDR3 end, with the missing end drawn from the germline J gene. This rearrangement joins TRBV30 to TRBJ1-2, with a tentative D call TRBD1 (6 bases). Trimming pared 0 bases from V and 5 bases from J, leaving 19 bases between. Germline V gene sequence: CDR1 GTSNPN, CDR2 SVGIG (reference sequence). The CDR3 runs to 16 residues. CDR3 bases read: TGTGCCTGGAGTGTATGGGGGGGCGAGGTTGCTTATGGC. This gives the protein CAWSVWGGEVAYG. The CDR3, in full, reads CAWSVWGGEVAYGYTF.

This clone was recorded many times. CDR3 in amino acids: CAWRETAASIQYF. Incomplete CDR3 DNA: TGTGCCTGGAGGGAAACAGCGGCCAGCATT. The chain is built from TRBV30 and TRBJ2-4; D possibly corresponds to TRBD2 (5 bases). The CDR3 is cut off 3 residues early in the read; its end comes from the germline J gene. From germline, CDR1 is GTSNPN and CDR2 SVGIG (reference sequence). CDR3 size: 13 residues. V was trimmed by 3 bases and J by 9 bases, leaving 15 bases between them.

This clone was found many times. The read terminates 3 residues before the CDR3 end, so the remaining end is supplied by the germline J gene. The J gene is TRBJ1-1, the V gene TRBV2, with TRBD1 identical over 9 bases. With V trimmed by 5 bases and J by 0 bases, 7 bases remained unmatched. The CDR3 totals 16 residues. The V gene's germline CDR1 is SNHLY and CDR2 FYNNEI. The covered CDR3 bases are TGTGCCAGCAGTTTAACTAGGGACAGGGTGAACACTGAA. Its translation is CASSLTRDRVNTE. The entire CDR3 protein reads CASSLTRDRVNTEAFF.

This clone came up a few times. The CDR3 end falls 3 residues outside the read, so it is completed with the germline J gene. The chain employs TRBV18 and TRBJ2-7; a possible D gene is TRBD1 (6 bases). Trimming cost V 0 bases and J 0 bases, with 12 bases left between them. CDR3 length: 16 amino acids. Germline V gives CDR1 KGHSH, CDR2 LQKENI. The CDR3 sequence: CASSPPAGATSYEQYF. The covered CDR3 bases are TGTGCCAGCTCACCACCAGCAGGGGCCACCTCCTACGAG. Complete variable domain (other parts from reference TRBV18 and TRBJ2-7): NAGVMQNPRHLVRRRGQEARLRCSPMKGHSHVYWYRQLPEEGLKFMVYLQKENIIDESGMPKERFSAEFPKEGPSILRIQQVVRGDSAAYFCASSPPAGATSYEQYFGPGTRLTVT.

Turning to this clone: The CDR3 is cut off 3 residues early in the read; its end comes from the germline J gene. The gene calls are TRBV19 and TRBJ1-5; D not resolved. The V gene's germline CDR1 is LNHDA and CDR2 SQIVND (reference sequence). Trimming removed 7 bases from V and 7 bases from J, with 17 bases in between. There are 14 residues in the CDR3. The CDR3 DNA, read in part, is TGTGCCAGTAAGACGGAGGCACCGGGGCAGCCC. As protein: CASKTEAPGQP. The complete CDR3 protein is CASKTEAPGQPQHF.

This clone occurred a few times. Read data end 3 residues before the CDR3 end; the end is taken from the germline J gene. The V call is TRBV5-1, the J call TRBJ2-7; D is uncertain. The CDR3 has 13 residues. V was trimmed by 4 bases and J by 5 bases, leaving 13 bases between them. The germline CDR1 and CDR2 sequences are SGHRS and YFSETQ. Here the CDR3 reads CASSPQPADEQYF. CDR3 DNA, as far as it was read: TGCGCCAGCAGCCCCCAACCCGCGGACGAG.

On this clone: The read stops 3 residues short of the end of the CDR3; the missing end is completed from the germline J gene. The V gene is TRBV6-1, the J gene TRBJ1-1; TRBD1 is a possible D gene (6 bases). The CDR3 consists of 13 residues. Germline CDR1 MNHNS, CDR2 SASEGT. V lost 4 bases, J lost 4 bases, and 10 bases lay in between. Incomplete CDR3 DNA: TGTGCCAGCAGTGGCAGGGGTGTCACTGAA. Translated: CASSGRGVTE. In full, the CDR3 is CASSGRGVTEAFF.

With regard to this clone: The read comes to an end 3 residues before the CDR3 does, leaving the germline J gene to fill in the end. The V and J genes are TRBV19 and TRBJ2-3; 12 bases are a match to TRBD2. V dropped 3 bases and J dropped 4; count of bases not matched to a gene: 5. This CDR3 region has 16 residues. Germline V gene sequence: CDR1 LNHDA, CDR2 SQIVND (reference sequence). CDR3: CASSISASGRADTQYF. The CDR3 bases that were read are TGTGCCAGTAGTATTTCGGCTAGCGGGAGGGCAGATACG.

This clone was picked up a small number of times. The read halts 3 residues ahead of the CDR3 end, with the missing end drawn from the germline J gene. The V and J genes are TRBV18 and TRBJ2-1; 7 positions match TRBD1. The germline gives CDR1 KGHSH, CDR2 LQKENI. The CDR3 has 17 residues. The trim removed 3 bases at V and 0 bases at J, leaving 8 bases unmatched. CDR3 sequence reads: CASSPPTGASSYNEQFF. The covered CDR3 bases are TGTGCCAGCTCACCCCCCACAGGGGCCAGCTCCTACAATGAG. The whole variable domain, filled in from reference TRBV18 and TRBJ2-1, reads NAGVMQNPRHLVRRRGQEARLRCSPMKGHSHVYWYRQLPEEGLKFMVYLQKENIIDESGMPKERFSAEFPKEGPSILRIQQVVRGDSAAYFCASSPPTGASSYNEQFFGPGTRLTVL.

By sample share, this clone is medium-sized (0.01 to 0.1%). The DNA ends 3 residues before the CDR3 does, and the rest of the CDR3 is filled in from the germline J gene. This chain uses TRBV6-1 with TRBJ1-3; TRBD1 is a possible D gene (5 bases). The CDR3 totals 15 residues. In germline, CDR1 is MNHNS, CDR2 SASEGT. Trimming took 3 bases from V and 3 from J, leaving 12 bases between them. The CDR3 region is CASSERGDGGNTIYF. CDR3 bases read: TGTGCCAGCAGTGAGCGGGGGGATGGTGGAAACACC.

With regard to this clone: The CDR3 end lies 3 residues beyond the end of the read and is filled in from the germline J gene. The chain is built from TRBV11-3 and TRBJ1-1; D is perhaps TRBD1 (5 bases). Trimming pared 2 bases from V and 5 bases from J, leaving 15 bases between. Germline lookup yields CDR1 SGHNT and CDR2 YENEEA. This CDR3 region has 15 residues. CDR3 region: CASSLRGGSGTEAFF. Incomplete CDR3 DNA: TGTGCCAGCAGCTTAAGGGGTGGTAGTGGGACTGAA.

In the case of this clone: The sequence runs out 3 residues before the end of the CDR3; the remainder is reconstructed from the germline J gene. V and J are TRBV7-9 and TRBJ1-2, with TRBD1 matching over 7 bases. The CDR3 length is 15 residues. Losses at the gene ends were 0 bases for V and 3 bases for J; bases not matched to a gene: 4. Germline V gene lookup returns CDR1 SEHNR and CDR2 FQNEAQ (reference sequence). The CDR3 sequence: CASSLAQGQDYGYTF. Incomplete CDR3 DNA: TGTGCCAGCAGCTTAGCGCAAGGACAGGACTATGGC.

Ten or more counts support this clone. The read stops 3 residues short of the end of the CDR3; the missing end is completed from the germline J gene. The V and J genes are TRBV30 and TRBJ1-6, with D possibly being TRBD1 (5 bases). The CDR3 sequence is 16 residues long. The V end lost 2 bases, the J end lost 7 bases, and 18 bases lay between the germline ends. Germline-derived CDR1 and CDR2 are GTSNPN and SVGIG (reference sequence). This CDR3 is CAWSTHSRQINSPLHF. Partial CDR3 DNA: TGTGCCTGGAGTACTCACTCACGACAGATAAATTCACCC.

Note on this clone: Read coverage stops 3 residues before the CDR3 terminus; the germline J gene supplies the remainder. J is TRBJ1-1 and V is TRBV2, with TRBD1 matching over 7 bases. Per the germline V gene, CDR1 is SNHLY and CDR2 is FYNNEI. CDR3 length: 12 residues. The ends lost 8 bases at V and 2 bases at J; junction bases unmatched: 2. The sequenced CDR3 bases are TGTGCCAGCGACAGGGCTAACACTGAA. Translation: CASDRANTE. The full CDR3 protein is CASDRANTEAFF.

Concerning this clone itself: From the germline J gene comes the end of the CDR3, since the read stops 3 residues before it. This chain connects TRBV19 to TRBJ1-5; a possible D gene is TRBD1 (6 bases). The CDR3 has 15 residues. Germline assignment: CDR1 LNHDA and CDR2 SQIVND (reference sequence). V was trimmed by 6 bases and J by 3 bases, leaving 15 bases between them. The CDR3 loop is CASSPNRVDNQPQHF. CDR3 bases read: TGTGCCAGTAGCCCCAACAGGGTAGACAATCAGCCC.

This clone was counted a few times. Read data end 3 residues before the CDR3 end; the end is taken from the germline J gene. The J gene is TRBJ1-3, the V gene TRBV2; D is unresolved. CDR1 SNHLY and CDR2 FYNNEI come from the germline V gene. Between the trimmed V and J ends, which lost 3 bases and 0 bases, there was a span of 9 bases. This CDR3 comprises 15 residues. CDR3 sequence: CASSDAGRSGNTIYF. The covered CDR3 bases are TGTGCCAGCAGTGACGCGGGCCGCTCTGGAAACACC.

The table lists this clone with a few counts. The DNA ends 3 residues before the CDR3 does, and the rest of the CDR3 is filled in from the germline J gene. This chain joins TRBV2 and TRBJ2-2; 10 bases line up with TRBD2. The germline V gene encodes CDR1 SNHLY and CDR2 FYNNEI. Germline trimming cut 3 bases from V and 7 bases from J; bases unmatched to any gene: 5. This CDR3 is 15 amino acids long. Incomplete CDR3 DNA: TGTGCCAGCAGTGAGCAGAGCGGGGGGGACGGGGAG. Amino acid sequence: CASSEQSGGDGE. In full, the CDR3 reads CASSEQSGGDGELFF.

This clone was counted a few times. The CDR3 sequence: CASSSTSGTDTQYF. The DNA read from the CDR3 is TGTGCCAGCAGCTCGACTAGCGGTACAGATACG. The chain couples TRBV11-2 to TRBJ2-3; 9 positions match TRBD2. The observed sequence ends 3 residues before the CDR3 terminus, with the missing tail filled in from the germline J gene. Unmatched junction bases numbered 2, after V lost 4 bases and J lost 3 bases. CDR3 length: 14 residues. Germline V gene sequence: CDR1 SGHAT, CDR2 FQNNGV.

This clone was counted at least ten times. The CDR3 end lies 3 residues beyond the end of the read and is filled in from the germline J gene. The V call is TRBV2, the J call TRBJ1-5; D ambiguous. In germline, CDR1 is SNHLY, CDR2 FYNNEI. V was clipped by 6 bases and J by 5 bases, with 11 bases between them. CDR3 size: 13 residues. The CDR3 sequence: CASRTVYDQPQHF. CDR3 bases read: TGTGCCAGCAGAACTGTCTACGATCAGCCC.

This clone was counted between two and nine times. Coverage ceases 3 residues before the CDR3 finishes, and the germline J gene fills in the end. This chain connects TRBV7-6 to TRBJ2-3; D is unresolved. V was shortened by 4 bases and J by 2 bases, with 16 bases between the two germline ends. CDR1 is SGHVS, CDR2 FNYEAQ, per germline. The CDR3 extends over 16 amino acids. CDR3: CASSSRPETPTDTQYF. The DNA read from the CDR3 is TGTGCCAGCAGCTCCCGACCCGAGACTCCCACAGATACG.